The rows below give T cell receptor beta chains drawn from one sample of a study of blood T cells in healthy people across ages. TCRdb ran MiXCR on the 5' RACE reads and lists one entry per CDR3 protein. The table has roughly 1 million distinct CDR3 sequences, under 30% seen once; the top ten hold around 0.7%. The data were also submitted as part of a second study, on T cells of mothers and their children.

The specimen sequenced was blood. The receptors shown here come from a girl aged 2 to 10 in good health. Both conserved end residues are part of each CDR3. A D gene is named only where the DNA matches it firmly. The size of a clone is reported for some rows only, either as once, few or many, or as a class for expanded clones.

d_gene,abundance,j_gene,v_gene,CDR3aa,CDR3nt
TRBD2,-,TRBJ2-7,TRBV12-3/TRBV12-4,CASSLALAGVYEQYF,TGTGCCAGCAGCTTAGCCCTAGCGGGAGTTTACGAGCAGTACTTC
TRBD1,-,TRBJ2-3,TRBV20-1,CSARGQPTDTQYF,TGCAGTGCACGGGGACAGCCCACAGATACGCAGTATTTT
-,-,TRBJ2-1,TRBV7-3,CASGLTLSGYPNEQFF,TGTGCCAGCGGCTTAACGTTAAGCGGGTACCCGAATGAGCAGTTCTTC
-,few,TRBJ2-7,TRBV11-2,CASSQRLRVRDTDVLEQYF,TGTGCCAGCAGCCAAAGGCTAAGAGTCAGGGACACCGACGTCCTCGAGCAGTACTTC
-,few,TRBJ1-5,TRBV6-5,CASSSKDRPFNQPQHF,TGTGCCAGCAGTTCCAAGGACCGTCCCTTCAATCAGCCCCAGCATTTT
-,many,TRBJ2-5,TRBV28,CASSLAGAEETQYF,TGTGCCAGCAGTTTGGCAGGGGCTGAGGAGACCCAGTACTTC
TRBD1,few,TRBJ2-7,TRBV28,CAIRDRGSSYEQYF,TGTGCCATCCGAGACAGGGGTTCCTCCTACGAGCAGTACTTC
-,-,TRBJ1-5,TRBV15,CATSKGVDNQPQHF,TGTGCCACCAGCAAGGGGGTAGACAATCAGCCCCAGCATTTT
-,-,TRBJ2-5,TRBV12-3/TRBV12-4,CASSLGERIVETQYF,TGTGCCAGCAGTTTAGGGGAGAGGATCGTGGAGACCCAGTACTTC
-,-,TRBJ1-3,TRBV4-3,CASSPNPAFSGNTIYF,TGCGCCAGCAGCCCCAACCCCGCCTTCTCTGGAAACACCATATATTTT
TRBD2,-,TRBJ2-7,TRBV11-2,CASSRLAGTSGSSRPHEQYF,TGTGCCAGCAGCCGTTTGGCCGGGACTAGCGGGAGTAGTAGGCCCCACGAGCAGTACTTC
-,few,TRBJ2-4,TRBV29-1,CSVVLPGWDIQYF,TGCAGTGTTGTCCTCCCAGGGTGGGACATTCAGTACTTC
-,-,TRBJ2-6,TRBV28,CASRGDFSSGANVLTF,TGTGCCAGCAGGGGGGACTTCAGCTCTGGGGCCAACGTCCTGACTTTC
-,few,TRBJ2-4,TRBV4-1,CASSQDPGSLNIQYF,TGCGCCAGCAGCCAAGATCCCGGGAGCTTAAACATTCAGTACTTC
TRBD2,few,TRBJ2-1,TRBV7-9,CASSLSGTRAYINDGQFF,TGTGCCAGCAGCTTGTCCGGGACTAGAGCCTATATCAATGATGGGCAGTTCTTC
-,-,TRBJ1-6,TRBV6-6,CASSYDLYNSPLHF,TGTGCCAGCAGTTACGATCTTTATAATTCACCCCTCCACTTT
-,-,TRBJ1-2,TRBV4-3,CASSQDREPLGGYTF,TGCGCCAGCAGCCAAGACAGGGAACCCCTCGGAGGCTACACCTTC
TRBD2,few,TRBJ2-1,TRBV28,CASSLGTSGRGEQFF,TGTGCCAGCAGTTTAGGAACTAGCGGGAGAGGTGAGCAGTTCTTC
-,-,TRBJ2-7,TRBV7-9,CASSKPYEHILEQYF,TGTGCCAGCAGCAAACCATACGAGCATATCCTCGAGCAGTACTTC
-,-,TRBJ2-7,TRBV29-1,CSVKDRYYEQYF,TGCAGCGTTAAGGACAGATACTACGAGCAGTACTTC
TRBD1,-,TRBJ2-7,TRBV2,CASKPGTATYEQYF,TGTGCCAGCAAACCCGGGACAGCAACCTACGAGCAGTACTTC
-,-,TRBJ1-2,TRBV29-1,CSVVSLIGYGYTF,TGCAGCGTTGTTTCCTTGATTGGGTATGGCTACACCTTC
-,-,TRBJ2-7,TRBV6-1,CASSEVGEDYEQYF,TGTGCCAGCAGTGAAGTGGGGGAGGACTACGAGCAGTACTTC
-,-,TRBJ2-5,TRBV5-1,CASSLEPWETQYF,TGCGCCAGCAGCTTGGAGCCATGGGAGACCCAGTACTTC
-,-,TRBJ2-5,TRBV25-1,CASSGVGAETQYF,TGTGCCAGCAGTGGAGTCGGGGCAGAGACCCAGTACTTC
TRBD2,-,TRBJ2-1,TRBV5-1,CASSGGLAGDAGEQFF,TGCGCCAGCAGCGGTGGACTAGCGGGAGATGCCGGCGAGCAGTTCTTC
TRBD1,-,TRBJ1-2,TRBV29-1,CSVVTGGANYGYTF,TGCAGCGTTGTTACAGGGGGAGCGAACTATGGCTACACCTTC
-,-,TRBJ2-7,TRBV4-1,CASSQGNSYDEQYF,TGCGCCAGCAGCCAAGGGAATTCGTACGACGAGCAGTACTTC